This is a list of T cell receptor beta chains from one sample in a study of T-cell reconstitution after alpha-beta-depleted transplantation in children. TCRdb reprocessed the PCR reads with MiXCR, giving one entry per CDR3 protein. Of around 440,000 distinct CDR3 sequences listed, approximately 10% are singletons. Sequencing used PBMCs, obtained before TCRalphabeta/CD19-depleted stem cell transplant. The source is a child under 10 years old with inherited bone marrow failure, due to receive a stem cell transplant. Both conserved end residues are part of each CDR3. Fields, in order: clone size, CDR3 length, V gene, J gene, D gene, CDR3 protein, CDR3 DNA. The D gene is left open where the match is weak. Clone size is shown for a subset of rows, as once, few, many or a class of expanded clone.

many,13,TRBV29-1,TRBJ2-7,.,CSVVPGNSYEQYF,TGCAGCGTTGTGCCAGGCAACTCCTACGAGCAGTACTTC
few,11,TRBV12-3/TRBV12-4,TRBJ1-1,.,CASAPGGEAFF,TGTGCCAGCGCCCCGGGGGGTGAAGCTTTCTTT
.,18,TRBV28,TRBJ2-1,.,CASSLWLVGPSSYNEQFF,TGTGCCAGCAGTTTATGGCTGGTGGGTCCGAGCTCCTACAATGAGCAGTTCTTC
many,18,TRBV4-2,TRBJ2-7,TRBD2,CASSQDGVAVLAGDEQYF,TGTGCCAGCAGCCAAGATGGAGTGGCGGTCTTAGCGGGAGACGAGCAGTACTTC
.,14,TRBV19,TRBJ2-7,.,CASSFQVGNYEQYF,TGTGCCAGTAGTTTCCAGGTAGGAAACTACGAGCAGTACTTC
few,16,TRBV20-1,TRBJ2-1,TRBD2,CSARLAGGSSYNEQFF,TGCAGTGCTCGACTAGCGGGAGGGAGCTCCTACAATGAGCAGTTCTTC
.,17,TRBV9,TRBJ2-1,TRBD2,CASSVDVGLAGFGEQFF,TGTGCCAGCAGCGTAGATGTTGGGCTAGCGGGATTCGGGGAGCAGTTCTTC
many,14,TRBV4-1,TRBJ2-3,TRBD2,CASSPGTSLGTQYF,TGCGCCAGCAGCCCGGGGACTAGTTTGGGTACGCAGTATTTT
once,16,TRBV5-4,TRBJ2-1,TRBD1,CASSLDTGAAYNEQFF,TGTGCCAGCAGCTTGGATACAGGGGCCGCCTACAATGAGCAGTTCTTC
many,16,TRBV4-3,TRBJ2-5,.,CASSQVKQGVRETQYF,TGCGCCAGCAGCCAAGTGAAACAGGGAGTGAGAGAGACCCAGTACTTC
few,17,TRBV12-3/TRBV12-4,TRBJ2-2,TRBD2,CASSLGSGRASTGELFF,TGTGCCAGCAGTCTGGGTAGCGGGAGGGCCTCCACCGGGGAGCTGTTTTTT
few,11,TRBV30,TRBJ1-1,.,CAWSAGIEAFF,TGTGCCTGGAGTGCAGGGATTGAAGCTTTCTTT
few,17,TRBV28,TRBJ2-7,TRBD2,CASSRPILAGAPYEQYF,TGTGCCAGCAGTCGACCGATTCTAGCGGGAGCCCCTTACGAGCAGTACTTC
many,16,TRBV20-1,TRBJ2-7,TRBD2,CSARAPGLLHPYEQYF,TGCAGTGCTAGGGCTCCGGGACTACTCCACCCCTACGAGCAGTACTTC
many,14,TRBV4-3,TRBJ1-1,.,CASSPDRVWTEAFF,TGCGCCAGCAGCCCTGACCGAGTTTGGACTGAAGCTTTCTTT
many,13,TRBV27,TRBJ2-7,TRBD1,CASRPGQGYEQYF,TGTGCCAGCAGACCGGGACAGGGGTACGAGCAGTACTTC
many,15,TRBV11-2,TRBJ2-1,.,CASSSYIGSYNEQFF,TGTGCCAGCAGCTCCTACATAGGGAGCTACAATGAGCAGTTCTTC
many,12,TRBV6-6,TRBJ2-7,.,CASGLGISEQYF,TGTGCCAGCGGGTTGGGAATCAGCGAGCAGTACTTC
many,16,TRBV25-1,TRBJ1-4,.,CASSEYIGRGNEKLFF,TGTGCCAGCAGTGAATATATCGGGAGGGGGAATGAAAAACTGTTTTTT
many,16,TRBV6-1,TRBJ2-3,TRBD2,CASSEAGGSFPDTQYF,TGTGCCAGCAGTGAAGCGGGCGGGAGTTTCCCAGATACGCAGTATTTT
.,13,TRBV5-6,TRBJ2-1,.,CASSLGALASPFF,TGTGCCAGCAGCTTGGGGGCGCTAGCTTCTCCGTTCTTC
many,17,TRBV7-8,TRBJ2-1,TRBD2,CASTKESGLAGNNEQFF,TGTGCCAGCACTAAAGAATCGGGACTAGCGGGAAACAATGAGCAGTTCTTC
many,15,TRBV5-1,TRBJ2-5,TRBD1,CASSFNTGTEETQYF,TGCGCCAGCAGCTTCAATACCGGGACAGAAGAGACCCAGTACTTC
.,16,TRBV7-6,TRBJ2-1,.,CASSAFTWDSYNEQFF,TGTGCCAGCAGCGCCTTTACGTGGGATTCCTACAATGAGCAGTTCTTC
many,16,TRBV29-1,TRBJ2-4,.,CSVLPVGGLAKNIQYF,TGCAGCGTTCTCCCAGTGGGGGGGCTAGCCAAAAACATTCAGTACTTC
.,13,TRBV29-1,TRBJ2-7,TRBD1,CSVERQGPYEQYF,TGCAGCGTCGAGAGACAGGGGCCCTACGAGCAGTACTTC
few,12,TRBV7-9,TRBJ1-2,.,CASSPGPHGYTF,TGTGCCAGCAGCCCAGGGCCGCATGGCTACACCTTC
many,13,TRBV5-1,TRBJ2-5,TRBD2,CASSYGTSETQYF,TGCGCCAGCAGCTACGGGACTAGCGAGACCCAGTACTTC
many,14,TRBV6-1,TRBJ1-4,TRBD1,CASRLRGRNEKLFF,TGTGCCAGCAGGCTCAGGGGGCGTAATGAAAAACTGTTTTTT
many,14,TRBV5-1,TRBJ2-1,.,CASSLAGDRNEQFF,TGCGCCAGCAGCTTGGCAGGGGACCGCAATGAGCAGTTCTTC
many,15,TRBV10-3,TRBJ1-6,TRBD1,CAIRGTANNNSPLHF,TGTGCCATCAGGGGGACAGCAAATAATAATTCACCCCTCCACTTT
.,17,TRBV7-6,TRBJ2-6,TRBD1,CASSLRARPEGANGLTF,TGTGCCAGCAGCTTACGGGCTCGGCCTGAGGGGGCCAACGGCCTGACTTTC
many,12,TRBV29-1,TRBJ2-7,TRBD1,CSVAGTGGEQYF,TGCAGCGTTGCGGGGACAGGGGGCGAGCAGTACTTC
many,13,TRBV7-2,TRBJ2-7,TRBD2,CASRVAGDYEQYF,TGTGCCAGCAGAGTCGCGGGAGACTACGAGCAGTACTTC
many,14,TRBV20-1,TRBJ2-7,.,CSARPGLDSYEQYF,TGCAGTGCTAGGCCGGGACTGGACTCCTACGAGCAGTACTTC
few,13,TRBV4-1,TRBJ2-3,TRBD1,CASRRQGVDTQYF,TGCGCCAGCAGGAGACAGGGGGTAGATACGCAGTATTTT
many,13,TRBV28,TRBJ2-5,.,CASSYQLQETQYF,TGTGCCAGCAGTTATCAGCTACAAGAGACCCAGTACTTC